Listed here are 22 T cell receptor beta chains from one sample, sequenced in a study of blood T cell repertoires in COVID-19 (dated by TCRdb to the early 2020s). Receptor libraries were prepared by the immunoSEQ multiplex PCR assay. TCRdb holds this immuneACCESS table with in-frame rearrangements only. Some clones are missing; in checked studies, unresolved V genes explain under half, and the rest has no known cause. In all, the sample holds about 250,000 clones, and about 89% of those were seen once. The top ten constitute 0.9% to 1% of the sample. The specimen sequenced was peripheral blood. The receptors here all came from a woman in her thirties or forties who had recovered from COVID-19.

A word on this clone: This sample includes further DNA sequences coding for the same CDR3. This chain joins TRBV5-4 and TRBJ2-1; a weak D match, TRBD2 (5 bases). CDR3 length: 15 residues. Germline lookup yields CDR1 SGHNT and CDR2 YYREEE (reference sequence). Trimming removed 0 bases from V and 0 bases from J, with 7 bases in between. The CDR3: CASSLVGSSYNEQFF. The CDR3 DNA sequence: TGTGCCAGCAGCTTGGTAGGGAGCTCCTACAATGAGCAGTTCTTC.

This chain links TRBV4-1 with TRBJ1-1; 9 bases line up with TRBD1. The CDR3 totals 17 residues. CDR1 and CDR2 (germline): MGHRA, YSYEKL. V lost 1 base to trimming and J lost 5 bases; unmatched junction nucleotides: 11. This CDR3 is CASSQGGTGRVNTEAFF. CDR3 sequence (DNA): TGCGCCAGCAGCCAAGGCGGGACAGGGAGGGTTAATACTGAAGCTTTCTTT.

This clone was recorded only once. This chain uses TRBV28 with TRBJ1-2; TRBD1 agrees at 7 bases. The CDR3 has 15 residues. The germline V gene encodes CDR1 MDHEN and CDR2 SYDVKM. The junction had 12 bases not matched to a gene; V was cut back by 6 bases and J by 5 bases. The CDR3 DNA reads TGTGCCAGCAGCGTCCGACAGGGTGGAGGGTATGGCTACACCTTC. This encodes CASSVRQGGGYGYTF.

J is TRBJ2-1 and V is TRBV19; 14 bases map to TRBD2. This CDR3 has 19 amino acids. V lost 0 bases, J lost 0 bases, and 4 bases stayed unmatched. Germline V gives CDR1 LNHDA, CDR2 SQIVND (reference sequence). The CDR3 protein is CASSIDGTSGSSSYNEQFF. CDR3 in DNA: TGTGCCAGTAGTATAGATGGGACTAGCGGGAGCAGCTCCTACAATGAGCAGTTCTTC. The whole variable domain, filled in from reference TRBV19 and TRBJ2-1, reads DGGITQSPKYLFRKEGQNVTLSCEQNLNHDAMYWYRQDPGQGLRLIYYSQIVNDFQKGDIAEGYSVSREKKESFPLTVTSAQKNPTAFYLCASSIDGTSGSSSYNEQFFGPGTRLTVL.

This rearrangement joins TRBV24-1 to TRBJ2-3; D is perhaps TRBD1 (6 bases). Germline V CDR1 and CDR2: KGHDR, SFDVKD. The CDR3 length is 13 residues. The V gene lost 3 bases and the J gene lost 7 bases, with 10 bases spanning the gap. CDR3 in amino acids: CATSDQRGYTQYF. The CDR3, as DNA: TGTGCCACCAGTGATCAAAGGGGGTATACGCAGTATTTT.

This clone has only one observation. The chain has TRBV7-2 and TRBJ1-2, with TRBD1 as a possible D gene (5 bases). The CDR3 runs to 13 residues. V lost 6 bases and J 6 bases, leaving 14 bases between the germline ends. Germline CDR1 is SGHTA and CDR2 is FQGNSA. The CDR3 loop reads CASRVGRVDGYTF. CDR3 DNA: TGTGCCAGCAGGGTGGGCAGGGTTGATGGCTACACCTTC.

This clone was seen only once. The chain combines TRBV7-2 with TRBJ2-7; 7 nucleotides line up with TRBD1. The germline gives CDR1 SGHTA, CDR2 FQGNSA. Trimming took 0 bases from V and 0 from J; bases not matched to a gene: 2. The CDR3 is 15 amino acids. This CDR3 is CASSLAGQASYEQYF. Here the CDR3 DNA reads TGTGCCAGCAGCTTAGCAGGACAGGCCTCCTACGAGCAGTACTTC.

This chain links TRBV21-1 with TRBJ2-7; TRBD2, the D gene given by the table, was not confirmed from the DNA. TRBV21-1 is tagged as a pseudogene. The CDR3 length is 15 residues. The CDR3: CASSKPAGPSYEQYF. The CDR3, as DNA: TGTGCCAGCAGCAAACCAGCGGGCCCTTCCTACGAGCAGTACTTC.

This chain joins TRBV30 and TRBJ1-4; TRBD1 matches at 8 bases. The length of the CDR3 is 15 residues. V gave up 4 bases and J gave up 4 bases; unmatched junction bases: 8. The germline V gene encodes CDR1 GTSNPN and CDR2 SVGIG (reference sequence). CDR3 amino acids: CAWNQDRVGNEKLFF. In DNA form, the CDR3 reads TGTGCCTGGAACCAGGACAGGGTTGGTAATGAAAAACTGTTTTTT.

This clone has just a few counts. The chain combines TRBV7-9 with TRBJ2-2; no definite D call. V was pared by 0 bases and J by 6 bases, with 11 bases between. The CDR3 is 15 residues long. Germline CDR1 reads SEHNR; CDR2 reads FQNEAQ (reference sequence). The CDR3 DNA follows: TGTGCCAGCAGCTTAGCGCCCTACAGTTCCGGGGAGCTGTTTTTT. Protein sequence: CASSLAPYSSGELFF.

The CDR3 nucleotides are TGTGCCAGCAGTTTACAGGGGGCGCGGGGTGAAAAACTGTTTTTT. It is translated as CASSLQGARGEKLFF. The chain couples TRBV27 to TRBJ1-4; TRBD1 agrees at 8 bases. The CDR3 is made up of 15 amino acids. Germline V gene data show CDR1 as MNHEY and CDR2 as SMNVEV (reference sequence). V lost 2 bases and J lost 7; bases outside the gene matches: 6.

This clone was counted only a few times. The rearrangement joins TRBV12-5 to TRBJ2-3; no definite D call. CDR1 and CDR2 (germline): LGHNT, FRNRAP. CDR3 length: 18 residues. Trimming removed 2 bases from V and 2 bases from J, with 20 bases in between. The CDR3 here is CASGLLYLVAAHTDTQYF. The CDR3 nucleotides read TGTGCTAGTGGTTTGTTGTACCTTGTGGCCGCACACACAGATACGCAGTATTTT.

This CDR3 reads CASSQGRAGVGMGEQYF. For the CDR3, the DNA is TGCGCCAGCAGCCAAGGGCGAGCGGGAGTCGGAATGGGGGAGCAGTACTTC. The chain combines TRBV4-1 with TRBJ2-7, with 8 bases aligning to TRBD2. The CDR3 loop spans 17 amino acids. V was clipped by 1 base and J by 7 bases; unmatched bases: 15. Germline assignment: CDR1 MGHRA and CDR2 YSYEKL.

V and J are TRBV18 and TRBJ1-1; 8 bases line up with TRBD1. The CDR3 runs to 13 residues. V was pared by 6 bases and J by 3 bases, with 3 bases of the junction left unmatched. CDR1 is KGHSH, CDR2 LQKENI, per germline. CDR3 DNA: TGTGCCAGCTCCGAGACAGGGGACACTGAAGCTTTCTTT. Translation gives CASSETGDTEAFF.

The rearrangement uses TRBV5-4 and TRBJ2-1; a possible D gene is TRBD2 (6 bases). The CDR3 extends over 17 amino acids. V lost 0 bases, J lost 1 base, and 14 bases lay in between. Germline CDR1 is SGHNT and CDR2 is YYREEE (reference sequence). CDR3 loop: CASSLGGGTRSYNEQFF. For the CDR3, the DNA is TGTGCCAGCAGCTTGGGGGGCGGGACGCGGTCCTACAATGAGCAGTTCTTC.

Note on this clone: This CDR3 is also generated by other DNA sequences in the sample. The chain recombines TRBV9 with TRBJ2-1, with 12 bases that match TRBD2. The CDR3 sequence is 15 residues long. J gave up 4 bases and V 3 bases, and 2 bases lay outside the gene matches. Germline CDR1 SGDLS, CDR2 YYNGEE. The CDR3 region has the DNA TGTGCCAGCAGCGCGACTAGCGGGAGTTACAATGAGCAGTTCTTC. The encoded protein is CASSATSGSYNEQFF.

The rearrangement links TRBV19 to TRBJ2-7; 8 bases agree with TRBD2. V lost 3 bases, J lost 3 bases, and 7 bases stayed unmatched. This CDR3 region has 15 residues. The germline gives CDR1 LNHDA, CDR2 SQIVND (reference sequence). CDR3 coding DNA: TGTGCCAGTAGTATCGCAGCGGGAGAGTTCTACGAGCAGTACTTC. Its protein product is CASSIAAGEFYEQYF.

The V and J genes are TRBV15 and TRBJ2-2, with 9 bases identical to TRBD2. The V and J ends lost 0 bases and 4 bases, in that order; junction bases with no gene match: 9. Germline lookup yields CDR1 LNHNV and CDR2 YYDKDF (reference sequence). The CDR3 runs 18 residues. The CDR3 nucleotides are TGTGCCACCAGCAGAGATCGGCCGGGACTAGCAGGCACCGGGGAGCTGTTTTTT. This gives the protein CATSRDRPGLAGTGELFF.

The J gene is TRBJ2-3, the V gene TRBV19, with D tentatively TRBD1 (5 bases). The CDR3 is 12 residues long. Germline assignment: CDR1 LNHDA and CDR2 SQIVND (reference sequence). V was cut by 3 bases and J by 5 bases, with 6 bases left in between. The CDR3 region is CASSMTEDTQYF. CDR3 in DNA: TGTGCCAGTAGTATGACAGAAGATACGCAGTATTTT.

The chain carries TRBV18 and TRBJ2-1, with D tentatively TRBD2 (6 bases). Trimming pared 1 base from V and 4 bases from J, leaving 20 bases between. The CDR3 covers 18 residues. Looked up from germline, CDR1 is KGHSH and CDR2 is LQKENI. The CDR3: CASSPRYLTGVYYNEQFF. Written as DNA, the CDR3 is TGTGCCAGCTCACCACGATATTTAACGGGAGTTTATTACAATGAGCAGTTCTTC.

The CDR3 region has the DNA TGTGCCAGCAGGGAAACTAGCGGGAGTTTTGAGCAGTTCTTC. Translating it yields CASRETSGSFEQFF. The V and J genes are TRBV5-5 and TRBJ2-1, with 11 bases matching TRBD2. Germline V gives CDR1 SGHKS, CDR2 YYEKEE (reference sequence). This CDR3 spans 14 amino acids. Unmatched junction bases numbered 7, after V lost 5 bases and J lost 9 bases.

The rearrangement joins TRBV12-3 or TRBV12-4 to TRBJ2-1; D is uncertain. Trimming stripped 5 bases from V and 16 bases from J, with 15 bases between. This CDR3 has 11 amino acids. The CDR3 nucleotides read TGTGCCAGCAGTCCTGCCAGACTGGTTTTCTTC. Translating gives CASSPARLVFF.